This T cell receptor (beta chain) was observed in a study of T-cell reconstitution after alpha-beta-depleted transplantation in children listed by TCRdb under 2016. Background on the whole study: Using TCR repertoire profiling, the study quantitatively followed how T-cell immune reconstitution unfolded in children after TCRalphabeta/CD19-depleted allogeneic hematopoietic cell transplantation.

This clonotype was counted ten times or more. The antigen it recognizes is unknown. The record has no base qualities; no much larger clone is one base away. Explained via the paper, the treatment or condition label denotes: allogeneic hematopoietic cell transplantation with graft depleted of TCRalphabeta T cells and CD19 B cells. The children who served as transplant recipients had been given grafts of TCRalphabeta/CD19-depleted allogeneic hematopoietic cells. Library preparation used PCR. Sequencer: Illumina HiSeq 2500. Molecular barcoding was employed in the preparation of TCR libraries, with unique molecular identifiers being used to normalize TCRbeta repertoire quantification. In TCRdb, the public reads were trimmed at Q25 with fastp and aligned with MiXCR, with productive beta chains retained. Entries are consolidated by CDR3 protein sequence, retaining the most common genes and DNA. For this sample there are almost 500,000 distinct CDR3 sequences; over 9.5% appear just once. Jointly, the top ten make up about 2.1% of the sample.

General study outcomes and caveats: Apparently early alphabetaT-cell count recovery about two months after transplant reportedly relied on only several hundred rapidly expanded clones derived from non-depleted graft cells. Hyperexpanded clone frequencies declined over subsequent months; after one year, T-cell counts and TCRbeta diversity were mostly attributed to newly produced T cells. The high TCRbeta diversity at day 60 in some patients was ascribed to recipient T cells and intrathymic progenitors that had survived conditioning.

The sequences come from PBMCs, collected before TCRalphabeta/CD19-depleted stem cell transplant. The receptor was derived from a child aged 2 to 10 with inherited bone marrow failure, due to receive a stem cell transplant.

In nucleotide form, the sequence is TGTGCCTGGAGTGCGGACTTGAACACTGAAGCTTTCTTT. This is translated as CAWSADLNTEAFF. The rearrangement joined TRBV30 to TRBJ1-1; confidence is insufficient to name the D gene. The germline V gene (reference sequence) sets CDR1 to GTSNPN and CDR2 to SVGIG. V is clipped by 1 base and J by 0 bases, and the sequence between their germline boundaries is 6 bases long. There are 13 amino acids in the CDR3, from cysteine to phenylalanine inclusive. Here the CDR3 DNA is all that survives: 39 bases in frame from base 1. Reference TRBV30 and TRBJ1-1 proteins supply the regions before and after the CDR3; the full variable domain is: SQTIHQWPATLVQPVGSPLSLECTVEGTSNPNLYWYRQAAGRGLQLLFYSVGIGQISSEVPQNLSASRPQDRQFILSSKKLLLSDSGFYLCAWSADLNTEAFFGQGTRLTVV.